This record covers a single T cell receptor beta chain. Antigen specificity is unknown. This entry comes from a study of T cell responses to AZD1222 COVID-19 vaccine. Study results and limitations: It should be noted that donors were predominantly white British and more often female, and clonal diversity was possibly underestimated. CD4 TCRs linked to vaccination spanned spike, dominating at 160-218 and 743-854.

This table comes from immunoSEQ multiplex PCR, and its TCRdb copy is limited to in-frame clones, with some not included. This table has approximately 110,000 clones, roughly 87% appearing once. The CDR3 runs 17 residues. Deletions cut 5 bases from V and 2 bases from J, with 19 bases between. Germline V gene data show CDR1 as LNHDA and CDR2 as SQIVND (reference sequence). The chain recombines TRBV19 with TRBJ2-1, with D perhaps matching TRBD2 (6 bases). This TCR was sampled from an adult who received the AZD1222 COVID-19 vaccine. Sequencing used peripheral blood, obtained 28 days after the second AZD1222 dose. In DNA form, the CDR3 reads TGTGCCAGTAGTTCCTCCCGGCAGCGGGCTGCCTACAATGAGCAGTTCTTC. Its translation: CASSSSRQRAAYNEQFF.